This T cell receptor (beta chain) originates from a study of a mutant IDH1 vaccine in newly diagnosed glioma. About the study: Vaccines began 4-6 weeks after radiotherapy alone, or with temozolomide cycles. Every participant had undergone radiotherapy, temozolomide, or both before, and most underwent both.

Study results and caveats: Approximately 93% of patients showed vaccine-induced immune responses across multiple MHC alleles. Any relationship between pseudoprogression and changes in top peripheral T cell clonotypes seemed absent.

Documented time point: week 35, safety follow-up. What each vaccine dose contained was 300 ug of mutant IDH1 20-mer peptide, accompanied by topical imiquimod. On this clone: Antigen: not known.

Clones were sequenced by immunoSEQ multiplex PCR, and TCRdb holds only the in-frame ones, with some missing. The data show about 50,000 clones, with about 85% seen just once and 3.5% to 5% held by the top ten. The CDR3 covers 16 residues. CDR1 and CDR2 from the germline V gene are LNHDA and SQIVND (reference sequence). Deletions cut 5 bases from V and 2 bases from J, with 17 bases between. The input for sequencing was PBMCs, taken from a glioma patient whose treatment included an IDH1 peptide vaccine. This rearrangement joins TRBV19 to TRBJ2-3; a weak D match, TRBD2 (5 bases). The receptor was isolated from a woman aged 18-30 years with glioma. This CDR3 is CASSGRGAMNTDTQYF. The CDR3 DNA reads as TGTGCCAGTAGTGGACGGGGAGCGATGAACACAGATACGCAGTATTTT.